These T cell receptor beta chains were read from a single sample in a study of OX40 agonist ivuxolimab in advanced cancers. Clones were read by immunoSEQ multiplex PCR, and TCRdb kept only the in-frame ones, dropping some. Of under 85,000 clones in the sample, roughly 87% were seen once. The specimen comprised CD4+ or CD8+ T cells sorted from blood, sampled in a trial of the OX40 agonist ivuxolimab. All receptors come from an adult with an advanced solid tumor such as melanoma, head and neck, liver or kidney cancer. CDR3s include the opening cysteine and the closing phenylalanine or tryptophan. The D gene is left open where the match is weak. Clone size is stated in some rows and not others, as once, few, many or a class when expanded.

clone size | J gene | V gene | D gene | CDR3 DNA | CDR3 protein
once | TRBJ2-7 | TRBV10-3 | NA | TGTGCCACCGGAAACTACGAGCAGTACTTC | CATGNYEQYF
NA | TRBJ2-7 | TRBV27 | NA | TGTGCCAGCAGTTTAACCGCAGATTACGAGCAGTACTTC | CASSLTADYEQYF
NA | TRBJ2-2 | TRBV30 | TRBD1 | TGTGCCTGGAACTCGGGACAGGGGGGTCGGACCGGGGAGCTGTTTTTT | CAWNSGQGGRTGELFF
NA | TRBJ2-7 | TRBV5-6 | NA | TGTGCCAGCAGCATTGGTTTGGAATACGAGCAGTACTTC | CASSIGLEYEQYF
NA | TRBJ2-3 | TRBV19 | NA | TGTGCCAGTAGTACCCCCTTCGGGGGTAGGAGGGATACGCAGTATTTT | CASSTPFGGRRDTQYF
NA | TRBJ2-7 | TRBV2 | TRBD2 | TGTGCCAGCAGTAACCCTGGCGGGAGATCCTACGAGCAGTACTTC | CASSNPGGRSYEQYF
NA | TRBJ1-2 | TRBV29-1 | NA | TGCAGCGTTGGTGGGGCCTATGGCTACACCTTC | CSVGGAYGYTF
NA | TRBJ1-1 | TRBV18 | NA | TGTGCCAGCTCACCATTGGTGGGGAACACTGAAGCTTTCTTT | CASSPLVGNTEAFF
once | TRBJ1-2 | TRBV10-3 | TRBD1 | TGTGCCATCAGTGAGCCGACAGGGCTCGATGGCTACACCTTC | CAISEPTGLDGYTF
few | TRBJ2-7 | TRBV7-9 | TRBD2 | TGTGCCAGCAGCTTTCCAACTAGCGGCCCAGCCTACGAGCAGTACTTC | CASSFPTSGPAYEQYF
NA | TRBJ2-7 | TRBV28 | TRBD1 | TGTGCCAGCAGCCAAGCGGGACAGGGATTGGAAGAGCAGTACTTC | CASSQAGQGLEEQYF
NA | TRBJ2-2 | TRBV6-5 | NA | TGTGCCAGCAGAGACCAGGGATGGACCGGGGAGCTGTTTTTT | CASRDQGWTGELFF
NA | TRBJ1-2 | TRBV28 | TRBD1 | TGTGCCAGCAGGGGACGGACAGGGGGATCAGTTGACGGCTACACCTTC | CASRGRTGGSVDGYTF
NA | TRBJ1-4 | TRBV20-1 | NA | TGCAGTGCCCACGGGGGGACATGGAGTTTT | CSAHGGTWSF
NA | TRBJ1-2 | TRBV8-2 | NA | TGTGGCAAGGTGAGAAGGATAACGACCTATGGCTACACCTTC | CGKVRRITTYGYTF
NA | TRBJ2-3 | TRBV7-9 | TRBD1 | TGTGCCAGCAGCTCAGGACAGGGTGGCACAGATACGCAGTATTTT | CASSSGQGGTDTQYF
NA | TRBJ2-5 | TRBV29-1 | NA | TGCAGCGTTGACGTTTTCAAAGAGACCCAGTACTTC | CSVDVFKETQYF
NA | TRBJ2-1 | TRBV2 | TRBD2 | TGTGCCAGCAGTGAACGGACTAGCGGTTACAATGAGCAGTTCTTC | CASSERTSGYNEQFF
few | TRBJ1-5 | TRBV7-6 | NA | TGTGCCAGCAGCCCTAGCCTCCATCAGCCCCAGCATTTT | CASSPSLHQPQHF
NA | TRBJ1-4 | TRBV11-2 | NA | TGTGCCAGCAGCCCACTCGACAGCCACAATGAAAAACTGTTTTTT | CASSPLDSHNEKLFF
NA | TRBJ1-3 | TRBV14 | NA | TGTGCCAGCAGCCAAGAGGCCTGGGGCTCTGGAAACACCATATATTTT | CASSQEAWGSGNTIYF
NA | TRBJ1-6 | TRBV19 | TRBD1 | TGTGCCAGTCAGGGGGGGAATTCACCCCTCCACTTT | CASQGGNSPLHF
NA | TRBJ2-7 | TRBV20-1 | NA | TGCAGTGCTAGACCCCGCTACGAGCAGTACTTC | CSARPRYEQYF
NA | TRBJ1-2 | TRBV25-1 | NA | TGTGCCAGCAAAGCGGCGGGTGGAGGCTACACCTTC | CASKAAGGGYTF
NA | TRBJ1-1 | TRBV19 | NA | TGTGCCAGTATCCCGGACAGAAGGAATGAAAACACTGAAGCTTTCTTT | CASIPDRRNENTEAFF
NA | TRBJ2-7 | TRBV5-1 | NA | TGCGCCAGCAGCGATCTAACAGGGACGGACGAGCAGTACTTC | CASSDLTGTDEQYF
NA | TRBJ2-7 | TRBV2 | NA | TGTGCCAGCAGGGGCGCCGAGCCTTCCTACGAGCAGTACTTC | CASRGAEPSYEQYF
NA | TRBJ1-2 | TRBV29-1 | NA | TGCAGCGTAGAAACAGGGAATGGCTACACCTTC | CSVETGNGYTF
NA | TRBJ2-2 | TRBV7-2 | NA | TGTGCCAGCAGCGGGCTGAACACCGGGGAGCTGTTTTTT | CASSGLNTGELFF
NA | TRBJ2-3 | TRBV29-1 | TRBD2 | TGCAGCGTCGGACTAGCGGGGATCACAGATACGCAGTATTTT | CSVGLAGITDTQYF
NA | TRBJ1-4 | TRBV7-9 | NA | TGTGCCAGCAGCTTTCGGACCGGTTTGACTAATGAAAAACTGTTTTTT | CASSFRTGLTNEKLFF
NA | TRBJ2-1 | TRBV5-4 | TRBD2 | TGTGCCAGCAGCTTCCGGCTAGCGGGAACTGAGCAGTTCTTC | CASSFRLAGTEQFF
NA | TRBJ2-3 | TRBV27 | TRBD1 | TGTGCCAGCAGTGCCTCCGGGACAGGGTACCTCGATACGCAGTATTTT | CASSASGTGYLDTQYF